The next 22 T cell receptor beta chains were all read from a single sample in a study of CD8 T cells in Susac syndrome. cDNA came from around 0.5 to 1 ug RNA primed by random hexamers. TCRdb analysed the immunoSEQ multiplex PCR reads with MiXCR anew, one entry per CDR3 protein. The sample includes roughly 400,000 distinct CDR3 sequences, about 85% of them seen just once. Sequencing was done on a sample of CD8+ T cells from PBMCs. The origin of the receptors is a human donor with multiple sclerosis.

The V and J genes are TRBV28 and TRBJ1-1; tentatively, D is TRBD1 (6 bases). CDR3 size: 12 residues. The germline gives CDR1 MDHEN, CDR2 SYDVKM. The V end lost 2 bases, the J end lost 7 bases, and 8 bases lay between the germline ends. CDR3 region: CASSLGGHEAFF. CDR3 nucleotides: TGTGCCAGCAGTTTAGGGGGCCATGAAGCTTTCTTT.

This CDR3 reads CASSPLGSGDFTDTQYF. The CDR3 DNA follows: TGTGCCAGCAGCCCGTTGGGGAGCGGGGACTTCACAGATACGCAGTATTTT. The chain uses TRBV3-1 and TRBJ2-3, with 7 nucleotides matching TRBD2. The germline V gene has CDR1 LGHDT and CDR2 YNNKEL (reference sequence). Trimming at V came to 4 bases and at J to 2 bases, leaving 12 bases not matched to a gene. The CDR3 length is 17 residues.

J is TRBJ2-1 and V is TRBV13, with TRBD1 identical over 7 bases. Trimming at V came to 5 bases and at J to 4 bases, leaving 11 bases not matched to a gene. This CDR3 is built from 16 residues. Germline-derived CDR1 and CDR2 are PRHDT and FYEKMQ (reference sequence). The CDR3: CASSPDPTGTYNEQFF. In DNA, the CDR3 is TGTGCCAGCAGCCCAGACCCGACAGGGACGTACAATGAGCAGTTCTTC.

The V and J genes are TRBV20-1 and TRBJ2-7, with a tentative D call TRBD2 (6 bases). The CDR3 is 14 amino acids. The V gene's germline CDR1 is DFQATT and CDR2 SNEGSKA (reference sequence). Trimming shortened V by 6 bases and J by 0 bases, and 15 bases separated the two germline ends. CDR3 loop: CSARPGERSYEQYF. CDR3 nucleotide sequence: TGCAGTGCCCGGCCGGGAGAACGCTCCTACGAGCAGTACTTC.

The V and J genes are TRBV10-2 and TRBJ2-7; D is uncertain. V shed 7 bases and J shed 0 bases, with 10 bases lying between them. The CDR3 is made up of 13 amino acids. Germline V gene sequence: CDR1 WSHSY, CDR2 SAAADI. This CDR3 reads CASMRLDSYEQYF. The CDR3 DNA reads as TGCGCCAGCATGCGTCTAGACTCCTACGAGCAGTACTTC.

This clonotype was observed a few times. The chain joins TRBV7-9 to TRBJ2-7; D is unclear. Germline V gene data show CDR1 as SEHNR and CDR2 as FQNEAQ (reference sequence). V dropped 5 bases and J dropped 0 bases, with 8 bases sitting between them. The CDR3 spans 13 residues. The CDR3 coding sequence is TGTGCCAGCAGCCCTTCGTTCTCCTACGAGCAGTACTTC. Its translation is CASSPSFSYEQYF.

V is TRBV10-3 and J is TRBJ2-3; a weak D match, TRBD2 (7 bases). Trimming removed 3 bases at V and 4 bases at J, with 17 bases between. The CDR3 has 16 residues. The germline V gene encodes CDR1 ENHRY and CDR2 SYGVKD. DNA for the CDR3: TGTGCCATCAGTGAAGGCGAGGGGGGGGCCCCAGATACGCAGTATTTT. This encodes CAISEGEGGAPDTQYF.

This clonotype has a single count. The chain uses TRBV5-4 and TRBJ1-4; D is possibly TRBD1 (6 bases). Germline values: CDR1 SGHNT, CDR2 YYREEE (reference sequence). This CDR3 contains 12 residues. V was pared by 10 bases and J by 5 bases, with 12 bases between. As DNA, the CDR3 is TGTGCCTCAGGACAGACAAATGAAAAACTGTTTTTT. This translates into CASGQTNEKLFF.

This chain connects TRBV10-2 to TRBJ1-2; no firm D call. CDR1 is WSHSY and CDR2 is SAAADI in the germline V gene. With 6 bases removed from V and 5 bases from J, the gap between germline ends came to 10 bases. The CDR3 sequence is 12 residues long. The DNA of the CDR3 is TGCGCCAGCAGCGGCAGAGTATATGGCTACACCTTC. Encoded protein: CASSGRVYGYTF.

V and J are TRBV11-2 and TRBJ1-2; D gene ambiguous. Germline lookup yields CDR1 SGHAT and CDR2 FQNNGV. The CDR3 length is 17 residues. Trimming took off 1 base at V and 4 bases at J, with 19 bases between the two ends. The CDR3 region is CASSLGVLTVESYGYTF. Here the CDR3 DNA reads TGTGCCAGCAGCTTAGGGGTTTTGACGGTCGAGAGCTATGGCTACACCTTC.

The chain uses TRBV20-1 and TRBJ2-7, with TRBD1 identical over 11 bases. V lost 5 bases and J lost 2; bases outside the gene matches: 14. Germline-derived CDR1 and CDR2 are DFQATT and SNEGSKA (reference sequence). This CDR3 region has 17 residues. The CDR3 sequence is CSAGSYGTGGETYEQYF. The CDR3 DNA is TGCAGTGCTGGATCATACGGGACAGGGGGTGAGACCTACGAGCAGTACTTC.

V gene TRBV15 combines with J gene TRBJ2-2; D may be TRBD1 (6 bases). The length of the CDR3 is 14 residues. The V gene lost 8 bases and the J gene lost 2 bases, with 12 bases spanning the gap. Per the germline V gene, CDR1 is LNHNV and CDR2 is YYDKDF (reference sequence). DNA of the CDR3: TGTGCCACCGACCGGGACAAAAACACCGGGGAGCTGTTTTTT. As protein: CATDRDKNTGELFF.

V and J are TRBV3-1 and TRBJ2-3, with 7 bases lining up with TRBD2. Germline V gives CDR1 LGHDT, CDR2 YNNKEL (reference sequence). The trim removed 0 bases at V and 2 bases at J, leaving 5 bases unmatched. The CDR3 sequence is 16 residues long. CDR3 DNA: TGTGCCAGCAGCCAAGACCGGGGGGTAGACACAGATACGCAGTATTTT. Protein sequence: CASSQDRGVDTDTQYF.

The chain couples TRBV14 to TRBJ2-5; 13 bases agree with TRBD2. The CDR3 is 16 amino acids. V lost 4 bases and J lost 5; bases outside the gene matches: 7. Germline lookup yields CDR1 SGHDN and CDR2 FVKESK. CDR3 nucleotide sequence: TGTGCCAGCAGCCTTCGACTAGCGGGAGGTCTGGAGACCCAGTACTTC. It translates to CASSLRLAGGLETQYF.

V gene TRBV4-1 combines with J gene TRBJ1-4; D not certain. The CDR3 runs to 12 residues. V lost 3 bases to trimming and J lost 15 bases, with 14 bases between them. CDR1 is MGHRA and CDR2 is YSYEKL in the germline V gene. The CDR3 is CASSQDEIKVFF. DNA of the CDR3: TGCGCCAGCAGCCAGGATGAGATAAAGGTGTTTTTT.

In nucleotides, the CDR3 is TGCGCCAGCAGTCAAACAGCCGGATTCCATAATGAAAAACTGTTTTTT. This encodes CASSQTAGFHNEKLFF. V and J are TRBV23-1 and TRBJ1-4; D is unresolved. TRBV23-1 is recorded as an ORF, its role being uncertain. Trimming pared 2 bases from V and 4 bases from J, leaving 14 bases between. The CDR3 runs to 16 residues.

This chain joins TRBV19 and TRBJ1-1; TRBD1 aligns across 10 bases. The CDR3 length is 15 residues. The J segment lost 7 bases and the V segment lost 0 bases, leaving 5 bases of the junction unmatched. Germline loops: CDR1 LNHDA, CDR2 SQIVND (reference sequence). CDR3 DNA: TGTGCCAGTAGTATAGATTCGGGGACAGGGGTTGAAGCTTTCTTT. Amino acid sequence: CASSIDSGTGVEAFF.

This rearrangement joins TRBV12-3 or TRBV12-4 to TRBJ2-4; weak D call: TRBD2 (6 bases). Deletions cut 0 bases from V and 3 bases from J, with 24 bases between. The CDR3 consists of 20 residues. CDR3 protein: CASSLAFGFVPAGLKNIQYF. The CDR3 nucleotides are TGTGCCAGCAGTTTAGCGTTTGGATTCGTCCCGGCGGGACTCAAAAACATTCAGTACTTC.

This chain uses TRBV29-1 with TRBJ2-7; weak D call: TRBD1 (6 bases). The CDR3 totals 11 residues. Germline V gene sequence: CDR1 SQVTM, CDR2 ANQGSEA. The germline V and J ends were trimmed by 6 bases and 2 bases, with 8 bases remaining between them. CDR3 nucleotides: TGCAGCGTGGGACATACCTACGAGCAGTACTTC. It translates to CSVGHTYEQYF.

The genes are TRBV28 and TRBJ2-5, with D maybe TRBD1 (5 bases). V gave up 5 bases and J gave up 1 base, with 11 bases separating them. In germline, CDR1 is MDHEN, CDR2 SYDVKM. The CDR3 sequence is 14 residues long. CDR3 nucleotides: TGTGCCAGCAGTAATAGGGGCGGCCAAGAGACCCAGTACTTC. Its protein is CASSNRGGQETQYF.

The chain recombines TRBV4-1 with TRBJ2-5; no clear D. V dropped 1 base and J dropped 5 bases, with 20 bases sitting between them. Germline V lookup: CDR1 MGHRA, CDR2 YSYEKL. The CDR3 length is 17 residues. CDR3 amino acids: CASSQGRNRRIRETQYF. The CDR3 coding sequence is TGCGCCAGCAGCCAAGGTCGGAACAGAAGAATTAGGGAGACCCAGTACTTC.

V and J are TRBV27 and TRBJ2-7; D might be TRBD2 (6 bases). V dropped 3 bases and J dropped 2 bases, with 14 bases sitting between them. Germline CDR1 MNHEY, CDR2 SMNVEV (reference sequence). The CDR3 totals 15 residues. The CDR3 nucleotides read TGTGCCAGCAGTTTGAGGGAGGTCGAAGCCTACGAGCAGTACTTC. It yields the protein CASSLREVEAYEQYF.